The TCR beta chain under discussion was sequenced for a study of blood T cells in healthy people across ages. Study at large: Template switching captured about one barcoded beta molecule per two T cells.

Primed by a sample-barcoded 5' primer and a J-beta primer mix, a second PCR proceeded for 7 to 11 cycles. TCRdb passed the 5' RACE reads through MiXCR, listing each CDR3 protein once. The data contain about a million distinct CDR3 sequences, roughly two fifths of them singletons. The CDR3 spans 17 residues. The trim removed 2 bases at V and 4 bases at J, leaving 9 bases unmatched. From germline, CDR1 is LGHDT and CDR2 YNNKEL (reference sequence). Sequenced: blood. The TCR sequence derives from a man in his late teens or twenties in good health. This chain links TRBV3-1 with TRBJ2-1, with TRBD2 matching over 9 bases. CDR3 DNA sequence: TGTGCCAGCAGCCAACCTCGCCTACTAGCGGGTTACAATGAGCAGTTCTTC. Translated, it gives CASSQPRLLAGYNEQFF.